Listed below are T cell receptor beta chains from one sample, sequenced in a study of T-cell memory formation after mild COVID-19. Via MiXCR, TCRdb re-called the 5' RACE reads, giving one row per CDR3 protein. The sample has fewer than 600,000 distinct CDR3 sequences, about a fifth seen once. Sequences were obtained from PBMCs or a T cell subset sorted from them (not recorded which). The receptors derive from an adult woman who had mild COVID-19 (a few samples of this study predate the infection). Cell type and time point are not known. The conserved cysteine and the conserved F or W are not part of the CDR3 here. A D gene is named only where the DNA matches it firmly.

d_gene,j_gene,v_gene,CDR3aa
NA,TRBJ1-3,TRBV7-9,ASSLAIRDAGNTIY
TRBD2,TRBJ2-7,TRBV7-9,ASSHTGTSGSHEQY
TRBD2,TRBJ2-3,TRBV7-3,ASSLGLAGSDTQY
NA,TRBJ2-1,TRBV19,ASSTSKVSYNEQF
TRBD1,TRBJ1-3,TRBV29-1,SVVLGTAVSGNTIY
NA,TRBJ1-5,TRBV2,ASSGGRRNQPQH
TRBD1,TRBJ1-1,TRBV7-9,ASSPRTGGGNTEAF
NA,TRBJ1-1,TRBV5-1,ASSLVQGGTEAF
TRBD1,TRBJ2-7,TRBV19,ASRGAGTATYEQY
NA,TRBJ2-7,TRBV6-2/TRBV6-3,ASSYTAELSYEQY
NA,TRBJ1-1,TRBV18,ASSPGNLYLKAF